Each of the 32 T cell receptor beta chains below was sequenced from the same sample in a study of cytomegalovirus exposure and HLA in healthy donors. The PCR made use of 60 Vbeta and 13 Jbeta primers. Sequenced by immunoSEQ multiplex PCR; TCRdb stores in-frame clones only, minus some. Of some 150,000 clones in the sample, about two thirds were seen once. Sequencing was performed on PBMCs. The source of these receptors is a man in his forties in good health and CMV-seronegative.

There are a few counts of this clone. This chain connects TRBV7-9 to TRBJ1-3, with D unclear. Germline V CDR1 and CDR2: SEHNR, FQNEAQ (reference sequence). V lost 2 bases and J lost 2, with 4 bases in between. CDR3 length: 13 amino acids. The CDR3 loop reads CASSLSTGNTIYF. The CDR3 region has the DNA TGTGCCAGCAGCTTATCTACTGGAAACACCATATATTTT. Full variable domain (outside the CDR3, taken from reference TRBV7-9 and TRBJ1-3): DTGVSQNPRHKITKRGQNVTFRCDPISEHNRLYWYRQTLGQGPEFLTYFQNEAQLEKSRLLSDRFSAERPKGSFSTLEIQRTEQGDSAMYLCASSLSTGNTIYFGEGSWLTVV.

The V and J genes are TRBV27 and TRBJ2-7; D is ambiguous. The germline CDR1 and CDR2 sequences are MNHEY and SMNVEV (reference sequence). V was cut by 6 bases and J by 2 bases, with 14 bases left in between. The CDR3 runs to 14 residues. CDR3 loop: CASSILPPPYEQYF. CDR3 in DNA: TGTGCCAGCAGCATCCTACCCCCGCCCTACGAGCAGTACTTC.

V gene TRBV29-1 combines with J gene TRBJ1-2, with D perhaps TRBD1 (6 bases). The CDR3 sequence is 14 residues long. With 4 bases removed from V and 1 base from J, the gap between germline ends came to 13 bases. Per germline, CDR1 SQVTM and CDR2 ANQGSEA. CDR3 sequence (DNA): TGCAGCGTTGCTCTACAGGGAGATAACTATGGCTACACCTTC. It encodes CSVALQGDNYGYTF.

The CDR3 DNA reads as TGTGCCAGCAGCCTACTGGGACAGACTAGCACAGATACGCAGTATTTT. Its translation: CASSLLGQTSTDTQYF. The chain is built from TRBV5-6 and TRBJ2-3; 7 bases align to TRBD1. With 4 bases clipped from V and 0 bases from J, the junction kept 8 bases outside the gene matches. CDR3 length: 16 amino acids. Germline values: CDR1 SGHDT, CDR2 YYEEEE. Drawing the rest from reference TRBV5-6 and TRBJ2-3, the complete variable domain is DAGVTQSPTHLIKTRGQQVTLRCSPKSGHDTVSWYQQALGQGPQFIFQYYEEEERQRGNFPDRFSGHQFPNYSSELNVNALLLGDSALYLCASSLLGQTSTDTQYFGPGTRLTVL.

The V gene is TRBV29-1, the J gene TRBJ2-5; a possible D gene is TRBD1 (6 bases). Deletions cut 6 bases from V and 1 base from J, with 9 bases between. The CDR3 runs 12 residues. The germline V gene encodes CDR1 SQVTM and CDR2 ANQGSEA. This chain's CDR3 is CSVDRTQETQYF. The CDR3 DNA reads TGCAGCGTAGACAGGACCCAAGAGACCCAGTACTTC.

This clone has a handful of counts. The genes are TRBV27 and TRBJ2-7; possibly TRBD2 for D (5 bases). The CDR3 totals 13 residues. Trimming took 9 bases from V and 7 from J, leaving 19 bases between them. In germline, CDR1 is MNHEY, CDR2 SMNVEV (reference sequence). The CDR3 DNA is TGTGCCAGACCCGCCGGGATCCCCGCGGAGCAGTACTTC. It translates to CARPAGIPAEQYF.

The chain links TRBV5-6 to TRBJ2-7, with D unresolved. Germline CDR1 reads SGHDT; CDR2 reads YYEEEE. V dropped 4 bases and J dropped 3 bases, with 8 bases sitting between them. The CDR3 sequence is 12 residues long. The CDR3 sequence: CASSISSYEQYF. DNA of the CDR3: TGTGCCAGCAGCATTAGCAGCTACGAGCAGTACTTC.

The chain combines TRBV5-4 with TRBJ2-5; 9 bases agree with TRBD1. The V gene end was trimmed by 0 bases and the J gene end by 4 bases; junction bases not matched to a gene: 4. The CDR3 has 15 residues. Germline CDR1 reads SGHNT; CDR2 reads YYREEE (reference sequence). The CDR3 DNA reads TGTGCCAGCAGCTTGGGGGACAGGGCTCCAGAGACCCAGTACTTC. Protein: CASSLGDRAPETQYF. Drawing the rest from reference TRBV5-4 and TRBJ2-5, the complete variable domain is ETGVTQSPTHLIKTRGQQVTLRCSSQSGHNTVSWYQQALGQGPQFIFQYYREEENGRGNFPPRFSGLQFPNYSSELNVNALELDDSALYLCASSLGDRAPETQYFGPGTRLLVL.

The CDR3 spells CASGLAMGAGDEQYF. CDR3 nucleotides: TGCGCCAGCGGACTGGCCATGGGGGCCGGGGACGAGCAGTACTTC. The chain links TRBV5-1 to TRBJ2-7, with a weak D call TRBD1 (6 bases). The germline V gene encodes CDR1 SGHRS and CDR2 YFSETQ. This CDR3 has 15 amino acids. Trimming shortened V by 7 bases and J by 5 bases, and 22 bases separated the two germline ends.

This clone was counted a few times. The V gene is TRBV10-1, the J gene TRBJ2-7, with D possibly being TRBD1 (5 bases). V was cut by 3 bases and J by 7 bases, with 22 bases left in between. Per the germline V gene, CDR1 is WNHNN and CDR2 is SYGVQD (reference sequence). This CDR3 has 16 residues. CDR3 in DNA: TGCGCCAGCAGTGACCGAAGAGGACAAGGTTTAGGGGAGCAGTACTTC. Encoded protein: CASSDRRGQGLGEQYF.

This rearrangement joins TRBV5-1 to TRBJ2-5, with D maybe TRBD1 (5 bases). The CDR3 spans 15 residues. Germline CDR1 reads SGHRS; CDR2 reads YFSETQ. V shed 4 bases and J shed 5 bases, with 18 bases lying between them. As DNA, the CDR3 is TGCGCCAGCAGCAGCATTGCAGGGAAATACGAGACCCAGTACTTC. As protein: CASSSIAGKYETQYF.

CDR3 region: CAWRKPYGRSGEQYF. CDR3 DNA: TGTGCCTGGAGAAAACCTTACGGGAGAAGTGGCGAGCAGTACTTC. The chain recombines TRBV30 with TRBJ2-7; D is possibly TRBD2 (6 bases). There are 15 residues in the CDR3. The V end lost 3 bases, the J end lost 6 bases, and 21 bases lay between the germline ends. Per germline, CDR1 GTSNPN and CDR2 SVGIG (reference sequence).

This clone came up a few times. V usage is TRBV9 and J usage is TRBJ1-3, with TRBD1 matching 8 bases. Germline assignment: CDR1 SGDLS and CDR2 YYNGEE. V was clipped by 0 bases and J by 1 base; unmatched bases: 9. The length of the CDR3 is 18 residues. The CDR3 reads CASSVASPGQGSGNTIYF. In DNA, the CDR3 is TGTGCCAGCAGCGTAGCCTCCCCAGGACAGGGATCTGGAAACACCATATATTTT.

This clone has only a few counts. V is TRBV6-6 and J is TRBJ1-2; D may be TRBD1 (5 bases). V was trimmed by 6 bases and J by 5 bases, leaving 22 bases between them. Germline-derived CDR1 and CDR2 are MNHNY and SVGAGI (reference sequence). The CDR3 covers 16 residues. The CDR3: CASSRALGPSPYGYTF. CDR3 nucleotide sequence: TGTGCCAGCAGCCGAGCATTGGGGCCTTCCCCTTATGGCTACACCTTC.

This rearrangement joins TRBV12-2 to TRBJ2-6; the table's TRBD1 call for D was not verified on the DNA. TRBV12-2 is termed a pseudogene. CDR3 size: 19 residues. CDR3 DNA: TGTGCAAGTCGCTTAGGACCAGGGACAGAACTCTGGAGGGCCAACGTCCTGACTTTC. It encodes CASRLGPGTELWRANVLTF.

The chain employs TRBV9 and TRBJ1-3; possible D gene TRBD1, 5 bases. Per germline, CDR1 SGDLS and CDR2 YYNGEE. CDR3 length equals 12 residues. The V and J ends lost 3 bases and 9 bases respectively, with 10 bases between them. CDR3 sequence: CASSATGGTIYF. The CDR3 DNA follows: TGTGCCAGCAGCGCAACAGGCGGCACCATATATTTT.

This clone came up a few times. As DNA, the CDR3 is TGTGCCAGTTCGAACCCAGGGTCTGAAGCTTTCTTT. This gives the protein CASSNPGSEAFF. The rearrangement uses TRBV6-5 and TRBJ1-1; possibly TRBD1 for D (5 bases). Germline V CDR1 and CDR2: MNHEY, SVGAGI. The V end was cut by 9 bases, the J end by 6 bases, with 14 bases between. This CDR3 is built from 12 residues.

The chain has TRBV2 and TRBJ2-1, with 10 bases fitting TRBD2. J gave up 5 bases and V 3 bases, and 10 bases lay outside the gene matches. Germline lookup yields CDR1 SNHLY and CDR2 FYNNEI. This CDR3 is built from 17 residues. DNA of the CDR3: TGTGCCAGCAGTGATTTACCGTGGACTAGCGGAAACAATGAGCAGTTCTTC. Translation: CASSDLPWTSGNNEQFF.

The chain has TRBV18 and TRBJ1-3; TRBD1 might be the D (5 bases). Trimming took off 1 base at V and 0 bases at J, with 7 bases between the two ends. This CDR3 comprises 15 residues. CDR1 and CDR2 from the germline V gene are KGHSH and LQKENI. CDR3 sequence (DNA): TGTGCCAGCTCACCACAGGGGCACTCTGGAAACACCATATATTTT. Its protein is CASSPQGHSGNTIYF.

The chain recombines TRBV25-1 with TRBJ2-3; TRBD1 matches 10 bases. Germline V gene lookup returns CDR1 MGHDK and CDR2 SYGVNS. Trimming took 3 bases from V and 0 from J; bases not matched to a gene: 3. This CDR3 contains 16 residues. CDR3 loop: CASSDPGQGSTDTQYF. The CDR3 coding sequence is TGTGCCAGCAGTGATCCGGGACAGGGGAGCACAGATACGCAGTATTTT.

The chain uses TRBV10-3 and TRBJ2-2; D remains ambiguous. Germline lookup yields CDR1 ENHRY and CDR2 SYGVKD. Trimming cost V 0 bases and J 1 base, with 12 bases left between them. The CDR3 runs to 17 residues. Here the CDR3 reads CAISESILWQNTGELFF. The CDR3 coding sequence is TGTGCCATCAGTGAGTCGATCTTATGGCAGAACACCGGGGAGCTGTTTTTT.

V usage is TRBV28 and J usage is TRBJ2-7; D is perhaps TRBD2 (6 bases). This CDR3 spans 17 amino acids. The germline V gene encodes CDR1 MDHEN and CDR2 SYDVKM. V lost 3 bases to trimming and J lost 3 bases, with 21 bases between them. The CDR3 loop is CASSFRHPGLYYYEQYF. The DNA of the CDR3 is TGTGCCAGCAGTTTTAGACACCCGGGACTGTACTACTACGAGCAGTACTTC.

V gene TRBV27 combines with J gene TRBJ2-7; 8 bases fit TRBD1. CDR3 length: 16 residues. The germline V gene has CDR1 MNHEY and CDR2 SMNVEV (reference sequence). Unmatched junction bases numbered 11, after V lost 2 bases and J lost 5 bases. CDR3 sequence: CASSLLADREVHEQYF. The CDR3 DNA follows: TGTGCCAGCAGTTTACTCGCGGACAGGGAGGTCCACGAGCAGTACTTC.

The CDR3, as DNA: TGTGCCAGCAGCAAGATAATGAGACAGGGCGGCAATCAGCCCCAGCATTTT. Encoded protein: CASSKIMRQGGNQPQHF. The chain joins TRBV21-1 to TRBJ1-5; no DNA check was done on the table's D call, TRBD1. TRBV21-1 corresponds to a pseudogene. The CDR3 length is 17 residues.

This clone was picked up a small number of times. The V call is TRBV5-6, the J call TRBJ1-3; 8 bases are shared with TRBD1. The CDR3 has 16 amino acids. The J segment lost 4 bases and the V segment lost 4 bases, leaving 10 bases of the junction unmatched. From germline, CDR1 is SGHDT and CDR2 YYEEEE. CDR3 bases: TGTGCCAGCAGCCCGGGACAGGCCCAACCGGGAAACACCATATATTTT. It is translated as CASSPGQAQPGNTIYF.

This rearrangement joins TRBV6-6 to TRBJ1-5, with D possibly TRBD1 on 6 matching bases. Germline loops: CDR1 MNHNY, CDR2 SVGAGI (reference sequence). V was clipped by 4 bases and J by 6 bases, with 13 bases between them. The CDR3 runs to 14 residues. CDR3 loop: CASSSLDRIQPQHF. Written as DNA, the CDR3 is TGTGCCAGCAGTTCCCTGGACAGAATTCAGCCCCAGCATTTT.

This clone occurred once. The V gene is TRBV5-1, the J gene TRBJ2-2; 8 bases match TRBD2. Germline CDR1 SGHRS, CDR2 YFSETQ. The trim removed 0 bases at V and 3 bases at J, leaving 4 bases unmatched. The CDR3 length is 16 residues. The CDR3 DNA follows: TGCGCCAGCAGCTTGGCCGGGAGGGGAGACACCGGGGAGCTGTTTTTT. Amino acid sequence: CASSLAGRGDTGELFF.

This clone was observed a handful of times. The V gene is TRBV7-2, the J gene TRBJ2-7, with TRBD2 matching over 8 bases. CDR3 size: 14 residues. CDR1 is SGHTA and CDR2 is FQGNSA in the germline V gene. V shed 2 bases, J shed 6 bases, and the junction held 6 bases outside the gene matches. The CDR3 reads CASSLPGGPPEQYF. The CDR3 nucleotides read TGTGCCAGCAGCTTACCGGGAGGGCCGCCCGAGCAGTACTTC.

This chain connects TRBV30 to TRBJ2-1; TRBD2 aligns across 8 bases. The J segment lost 7 bases and the V segment lost 0 bases, leaving 8 bases of the junction unmatched. This CDR3 contains 15 residues. The germline CDR1 and CDR2 sequences are GTSNPN and SVGIG (reference sequence). The CDR3: CAWSVASGRINEQFF. The CDR3 region has the DNA TGTGCCTGGAGTGTAGCCAGCGGGAGAATTAATGAGCAGTTCTTC.

This clone was seen only a few times. The chain uses TRBV5-1 and TRBJ1-5, with a weak D call TRBD1 (6 bases). Germline V gene sequence: CDR1 SGHRS, CDR2 YFSETQ. Trimming shortened V by 1 base and J by 2 bases, and 7 bases separated the two germline ends. The CDR3 sequence is 14 residues long. The CDR3 spells CASSLSGGNQPQHF. The CDR3 DNA is TGCGCCAGCAGCTTGTCAGGGGGCAATCAGCCCCAGCATTTT.

The J gene is TRBJ1-6, the V gene TRBV30; no definite D call. The CDR3 is made up of 14 amino acids. The V gene lost 4 bases and the J gene lost 7 bases, with 14 bases spanning the gap. CDR1 is GTSNPN and CDR2 is SVGIG in the germline V gene (reference sequence). CDR3 sequence reads: CAWTTRRVNSPLHF. The CDR3 region has the DNA TGTGCCTGGACGACCCGGAGGGTAAATTCACCCCTCCACTTT.

In this sample, this clone turned up once. The rearrangement links TRBV25-1 to TRBJ1-2; 11 bases align to TRBD1. The CDR3 consists of 15 residues. J gave up 3 bases and V 9 bases, and 9 bases lay outside the gene matches. Germline V gene data show CDR1 as MGHDK and CDR2 as SYGVNS. This CDR3 is CASLGTGGVHYGYTF. In DNA, the CDR3 is TGTGCCAGTCTGGGGACAGGGGGGGTCCACTATGGCTACACCTTC.